A single sample is the source of the 14 T cell receptor beta chains below, sequenced in a study of CD8+ T cells in alopecia areata. Following RNA extraction, reverse transcription yielded cDNA that acted as the sequencing template. Using immunoSEQ multiplex PCR, the repertoire was profiled, and TCRdb retains in-frame clones only, with some absent. The data contain about 64,000 clones, about 40% of them singletons. What was sequenced was NKG2D-low CD8+ T cells sorted from blood. Receptor source: a human donor with alopecia areata.

V and J are TRBV10-3 and TRBJ2-1, with D possibly TRBD2 on 6 matching bases. The V end lost 2 bases, the J end lost 5 bases, and 13 bases lay between the germline ends. This CDR3 contains 15 residues. The germline gives CDR1 ENHRY, CDR2 SYGVKD. The CDR3 sequence: CAISEDGGSNNEQFF. The CDR3 DNA reads as TGTGCCATCAGTGAGGATGGGGGGAGCAACAATGAGCAGTTCTTC.

This clone appeared once. The chain links TRBV29-1 to TRBJ2-7, with 9 bases aligning to TRBD1. The CDR3 sequence is 14 residues long. V dropped 6 bases and J dropped 5; count of bases not matched to a gene: 11. Germline loops: CDR1 SQVTM, CDR2 ANQGSEA. The CDR3 sequence is CSVVPRGQGHEQYF. The CDR3 DNA sequence: TGCAGCGTCGTTCCAAGGGGACAGGGCCACGAGCAGTACTTC.

This clone was found a few times. CDR3 coding DNA: TGCAGCGTTGAGGAGGGGGGCATGAACACTGAAGCTTTCTTT. As protein: CSVEEGGMNTEAFF. The genes are TRBV29-1 and TRBJ1-1, with D possibly being TRBD1 (6 bases). The V and J ends lost 3 bases and 0 bases respectively, with 11 bases between them. CDR1 is SQVTM, CDR2 ANQGSEA, per germline. The length of the CDR3 is 14 residues.

This rearrangement joins TRBV29-1 to TRBJ2-7, with 9 bases matching TRBD1. CDR3 size: 15 residues. Germline V gene lookup returns CDR1 SQVTM and CDR2 ANQGSEA. The trim removed 1 base at V and 3 bases at J, leaving 7 bases unmatched. The CDR3 DNA is TGCAGCGTTGAAGGGCCGGGACAGGGACTCTACGAGCAGTACTTC. Protein product: CSVEGPGQGLYEQYF.

In this sample, this clone turned up a few times. The chain combines TRBV19 with TRBJ2-7, with D tentatively TRBD2 (5 bases). V lost 8 bases and J lost 5, with 16 bases in between. The germline gives CDR1 LNHDA, CDR2 SQIVND (reference sequence). The CDR3 is 13 residues long. The CDR3 coding sequence is TGTGCCAGTGCCCCGTGGGAGAACGACGAGCAGTACTTC. It specifies CASAPWENDEQYF.

The rearrangement uses TRBV28 and TRBJ2-1; D might be TRBD2 (5 bases). The CDR3 length is 16 residues. Trimming left V 3 bases short and J 2 bases short, with 14 bases between. CDR1 and CDR2 (germline): MDHEN, SYDVKM. In DNA form, the CDR3 reads TGTGCCAGCAGTTTCATCCCGCGGGTAGCCTACAATGAGCAGTTCTTC. This encodes CASSFIPRVAYNEQFF.

This chain joins TRBV29-1 and TRBJ1-1; 8 bases match TRBD1. The V gene end was trimmed by 8 bases and the J gene end by 5 bases; junction bases not matched to a gene: 10. The CDR3 contains 13 residues. Per germline, CDR1 SQVTM and CDR2 ANQGSEA. Here the CDR3 DNA reads TGCAGCTACTCCCAGGGGGCGCGGACTGAAGCTTTCTTT. Its protein product is CSYSQGARTEAFF.

A few counts support this clone. The CDR3 coding sequence is TGTGCCAGCAGCTTAGAGGTCTCAGCTAGTTACGAGCAGTACTTC. It is translated as CASSLEVSASYEQYF. The rearrangement links TRBV11-2 to TRBJ2-7; D is unclear. Germline V gives CDR1 SGHAT, CDR2 FQNNGV. V was cut by 0 bases and J by 4 bases, with 13 bases left in between. The CDR3 contains 15 residues. The full variable domain, with the rest looked up from reference TRBV11-2 and TRBJ2-7, is EAGVAQSPRYKIIEKRQSVAFWCNPISGHATLYWYQQILGQGPKLLIQFQNNGVVDDSQLPKDRFSAERLKGVDSTLKIQPAKLEDSAVYLCASSLEVSASYEQYFGPGTRLTVT.

The CDR3 DNA sequence: TGTGCCTCCGCCTGGGCGGGCATTCAGTACTTC. This translates into CASAWAGIQYF. The chain employs TRBV25-1 and TRBJ2-4, with a tentative D call TRBD2 (5 bases). V shed 11 bases and J shed 9 bases, with 14 bases lying between them. CDR3 length: 11 amino acids. The germline CDR1 and CDR2 sequences are MGHDK and SYGVNS.

This sequence joins TRBV13 and TRBJ2-7; 8 nucleotides align to TRBD2. Germline V lookup: CDR1 PRHDT, CDR2 FYEKMQ (reference sequence). The CDR3 covers 14 residues. V gave up 5 bases and J gave up 4 bases; unmatched junction bases: 7. The DNA for the CDR3 is TGTGCCAGCAGCGGCAGCAGCGGGAGATACGAGCAGTACTTC. Its protein is CASSGSSGRYEQYF.

This clone was observed a few times. The V call is TRBV4-3, the J call TRBJ2-7; 9 nucleotides line up with TRBD1. Germline CDR1 LGHNA, CDR2 YSLEER. Trimming took 8 bases from V and 2 from J; bases not matched to a gene: 7. The CDR3 is 14 residues long. This chain's CDR3 is CASRVGQGPYEQYF. The CDR3 nucleotides are TGCGCCAGCCGCGTGGGACAGGGCCCCTACGAGCAGTACTTC.

This clone came up a few times. The chain combines TRBV29-1 with TRBJ2-1; D gene ambiguous. CDR3 length equals 13 residues. From germline, CDR1 is SQVTM and CDR2 ANQGSEA. The V and J ends lost 4 bases and 2 bases respectively, with 9 bases between them. The CDR3 here is CSVAGLTYNEQFF. In DNA, the CDR3 is TGCAGCGTTGCCGGGCTAACCTACAATGAGCAGTTCTTC.

This chain joins TRBV7-6 and TRBJ2-1; 14 nucleotides align to TRBD2. After removal of 5 bases from V and 2 bases from J, the junction contained 5 bases not matched to a gene. Germline CDR1 reads SGHVS; CDR2 reads FNYEAQ. The CDR3 covers 17 residues. CDR3 in amino acids: CASSTGTSGRAYNEQFF. CDR3 nucleotides: TGTGCCAGCAGCACCGGGACTAGCGGGAGAGCCTACAATGAGCAGTTCTTC. The full variable domain, in which reference TRBV7-6 and TRBJ2-1 provide the parts outside the CDR3, is GAGVSQSPRYKVTKRGQDVALRCDPISGHVSLYWYRQALGQGPEFLTYFNYEAQQDKSGLPNDRFSAERPEGSISTLTIQRTEQRDSAMYRCASSTGTSGRAYNEQFFGPGTRLTVL.

The chain combines TRBV5-4 with TRBJ2-5, with D possibly TRBD1 on 6 matching bases. V lost 2 bases, J lost 5 bases, and 16 bases lay in between. Per germline, CDR1 SGHNT and CDR2 YYREEE (reference sequence). This CDR3 comprises 15 residues. The CDR3 is CASSFGTTERETQYF. CDR3 DNA sequence: TGTGCCAGCAGCTTTGGGACAACGGAAAGGGAGACCCAGTACTTC.